These 19 T cell receptor beta chains came from one sample sequenced in a study of cytomegalovirus exposure and HLA in healthy donors. PCR employed 60 Vbeta and 13 Jbeta primers. TCRdb keeps only in-frame clones here, not all; method: immunoSEQ multiplex PCR. The sample has over 150,000 clones; 77% are singletons. The sequencing sample was made of PBMCs. These TCRs come from a woman aged 40 to 50 in good health and CMV-seropositive.

The CDR3 bases are TGTGCCAGCAGTTACGCGGGACAGACCTACGAGCAGTACTTC. Translation gives CASSYAGQTYEQYF. V usage is TRBV6-6 and J usage is TRBJ2-7, with D perhaps matching TRBD1 (7 bases). V was trimmed by 2 bases and J by 2 bases, leaving 10 bases between them. This CDR3 contains 14 residues. Per germline, CDR1 MNHNY and CDR2 SVGAGI (reference sequence).

The CDR3: CASSYSSSGGAYEQFF. The CDR3 bases are TGTGCCAGCAGTTACTCCTCGTCCGGGGGGGCGTATGAGCAGTTCTTC. The rearrangement uses TRBV6-5 and TRBJ2-1, with 8 nucleotides matching TRBD2. Germline V CDR1 and CDR2: MNHEY, SVGAGI. The CDR3 totals 16 residues. V lost 0 bases, J lost 8 bases, and 9 bases stayed unmatched.

The CDR3 region is CASSDSGGYEQYF. The CDR3 coding sequence is TGTGCCAGCAGTGACTCGGGGGGCTACGAGCAGTACTTC. The J gene is TRBJ2-7, the V gene TRBV6-1; 7 nucleotides line up with TRBD2. The CDR3 sequence is 13 residues long. The germline V gene encodes CDR1 MNHNS and CDR2 SASEGT. V dropped 3 bases and J dropped 3; count of bases not matched to a gene: 2.

The V call is TRBV7-8, the J call TRBJ2-1; 7 bases match TRBD2. Germline CDR1 SGHVS, CDR2 FQNEAQ. CDR3 size: 18 residues. V lost 1 base, J lost 4 bases, and 13 bases stayed unmatched. CDR3 DNA: TGTGCCAGCAGCTTAGTTGACAGTACTAGCGAAGGGTACAATGAGCAGTTCTTC. Translated, it gives CASSLVDSTSEGYNEQFF.

J is TRBJ1-4 and V is TRBV6-4; no clear D. The V end was cut by 4 bases, the J end by 3 bases, with 6 bases between. This CDR3 has 13 residues. Germline CDR1 is MRHNA and CDR2 is SNTAGT. For the CDR3, the DNA is TGTGCCAGCAGTGTCGGGGCTAATGAAAAACTGTTTTTT. Translating gives CASSVGANEKLFF.

V usage is TRBV2 and J usage is TRBJ2-3; 13 bases are shared with TRBD2. The CDR3 contains 23 residues. Germline CDR1 is SNHLY and CDR2 is FYNNEI. The junction had 28 bases not matched to a gene; V was cut back by 6 bases and J by 4 bases. In nucleotides, the CDR3 is TGTGCCAGCAGGGCACTGGACAGGGCGGCGTTAAGGACTAGCGGGAGTAGTGCAGATACGCAGTATTTT. Translation: CASRALDRAALRTSGSSADTQYF.

This clone was seen a few times. The chain recombines TRBV11-3 with TRBJ2-7; tentative D call: TRBD1 (6 bases). From germline, CDR1 is SGHNT and CDR2 YENEEA. The ends were cut back, 2 bases at V and 2 bases at J, with 13 bases in the middle. This CDR3 spans 15 amino acids. Written as DNA, the CDR3 is TGTGCCAGCAGCTTATACGGCGACAGGACCTACGAGCAGTACTTC. Its protein product is CASSLYGDRTYEQYF.

This chain links TRBV5-6 with TRBJ2-3; TRBD1 matches at 11 bases. The V gene end was trimmed by 2 bases and the J gene end by 3 bases; junction bases not matched to a gene: 8. Germline CDR1 is SGHDT and CDR2 is YYEEEE. This CDR3 is built from 17 residues. CDR3 DNA sequence: TGTGCCAGCAGCTTCTCCGGGACAGGGGGTAGGACAGATACGCAGTATTTT. It encodes CASSFSGTGGRTDTQYF.

The chain's CDR3 is CASSELDPSRDYEQYF. The CDR3 bases are TGTGCCAGCAGTGAATTGGACCCCTCGAGGGACTACGAGCAGTACTTC. This chain uses TRBV25-1 with TRBJ2-5; weak D call: TRBD2 (5 bases). The end of the DNA aligns better with TRBJ2-7, so the J call may be wrong. Looked up from germline, CDR1 is MGHDK and CDR2 is SYGVNS. CDR3 length: 16 residues.

The chain uses TRBV6-6 and TRBJ2-5; 7 positions agree with TRBD1. V dropped 7 bases and J dropped 5; count of bases not matched to a gene: 10. The CDR3 consists of 14 residues. Looked up from germline, CDR1 is MNHNY and CDR2 is SVGAGI (reference sequence). CDR3 nucleotides: TGTGCCAGCAACCCGGGACAGCTCATGGAGACCCAGTACTTC. This codes for CASNPGQLMETQYF.

The genes are TRBV5-4 and TRBJ1-2, with 7 bases identical to TRBD1. The ends lost 3 bases at V and 8 bases at J; junction bases unmatched: 7. The CDR3 is 13 amino acids. The germline V gene encodes CDR1 SGHNT and CDR2 YYREEE (reference sequence). In DNA form, the CDR3 reads TGTGCCAGCAGCTGGGGACAGCGAGGAGGCTACACCTTC. This sequence encodes CASSWGQRGGYTF. Supplemented by reference TRBV5-4 and TRBJ1-2, the full variable domain reads ETGVTQSPTHLIKTRGQQVTLRCSSQSGHNTVSWYQQALGQGPQFIFQYYREEENGRGNFPPRFSGLQFPNYSSELNVNALELDDSALYLCASSWGQRGGYTFGSGTRLTVV.

The chain recombines TRBV7-2 with TRBJ2-2, with TRBD2 matching 9 bases. V shed 3 bases, J shed 7 bases, and the junction held 3 bases outside the gene matches. CDR3 size: 14 residues. Germline V CDR1 and CDR2: SGHTA, FQGNSA. The CDR3 coding sequence is TGTGCCAGCAGCTTTAGCGGGAGAGGCGGGGAGCTGTTTTTT. Protein product: CASSFSGRGGELFF.

The chain employs TRBV4-1 and TRBJ2-7, with 13 bases lining up with TRBD2. CDR3 length equals 15 residues. The V gene end was trimmed by 4 bases and the J gene end by 4 bases; junction bases not matched to a gene: 4. Germline V gene data show CDR1 as MGHRA and CDR2 as YSYEKL. CDR3 region: CASSRGLAGIYEQYF. The CDR3 DNA reads as TGCGCCAGCAGCCGGGGACTAGCGGGGATATACGAGCAGTACTTC.

This CDR3 is CSVASGGSTDTQYF. CDR3 coding DNA: TGCAGCGTCGCTAGCGGGGGTAGCACAGATACGCAGTATTTT. The chain has TRBV29-1 and TRBJ2-3; TRBD2 aligns across 10 bases. Per the germline V gene, CDR1 is SQVTM and CDR2 is ANQGSEA. V lost 6 bases and J lost 0; bases outside the gene matches: 3. CDR3 length: 14 residues.

This chain uses TRBV7-2 with TRBJ1-4, with D unclear. Trimming stripped 2 bases from V and 8 bases from J, with 9 bases between. Germline loops: CDR1 SGHTA, CDR2 FQGNSA. This CDR3 spans 13 amino acids. Here the CDR3 reads CASSLMQWEKLFF. The DNA for the CDR3 is TGTGCCAGCAGCTTAATGCAGTGGGAAAAACTGTTTTTT. The entire variable domain, with the rest obtained from reference TRBV7-2 and TRBJ1-4, is as follows: GAGVSQSPSNKVTEKGKDVELRCDPISGHTALYWYRQSLGQGLEFLIYFQGNSAPDKSGLPSDRFSAERTGGSVSTLTIQRTQQEDSAVYLCASSLMQWEKLFFGSGTQLSVL.

The chain uses TRBV7-6 and TRBJ1-3, with TRBD1 as a possible D gene (5 bases). The V end lost 4 bases, the J end lost 4 bases, and 14 bases lay between the germline ends. Germline V CDR1 and CDR2: SGHVS, FNYEAQ. CDR3 length equals 15 residues. CDR3 sequence reads: CASSSQQEFGNTIYF. CDR3 coding DNA: TGTGCCAGCAGCTCCCAACAGGAATTCGGAAACACCATATATTTT.

The chain joins TRBV30 to TRBJ2-3; possibly TRBD1 for D (6 bases). This CDR3 comprises 15 residues. V lost 2 bases, J lost 8 bases, and 20 bases lay in between. CDR1 GTSNPN and CDR2 SVGIG come from the germline V gene (reference sequence). The CDR3 protein is CAWSQGLTPAGTQYF. The CDR3 DNA is TGTGCCTGGAGTCAGGGGCTAACCCCAGCAGGTACGCAGTATTTT. Drawing the rest from reference TRBV30 and TRBJ2-3, the complete variable domain is SQTIHQWPATLVQPVGSPLSLECTVEGTSNPNLYWYRQAAGRGLQLLFYSVGIGQISSEVPQNLSASRPQDRQFILSSKKLLLSDSGFYLCAWSQGLTPAGTQYFGPGTRLTVL.

The V call is TRBV5-5, the J call TRBJ2-1, with a tentative D call TRBD2 (5 bases). The V end was cut by 6 bases, the J end by 7 bases, with 20 bases between. Germline CDR1 SGHKS, CDR2 YYEKEE (reference sequence). This CDR3 region has 15 residues. The CDR3 loop reads CASIPLEWGGNEQFF. As DNA, the CDR3 is TGTGCCAGCATCCCACTAGAATGGGGTGGTAATGAGCAGTTCTTC.

The rearrangement links TRBV2 to TRBJ1-2; 7 bases fit TRBD1. Germline V gene lookup returns CDR1 SNHLY and CDR2 FYNNEI. Losses at the gene ends were 3 bases for V and 1 base for J; bases not matched to a gene: 2. This CDR3 is 14 amino acids long. CDR3 DNA sequence: TGTGCCAGCAGTGATGCAGGGGGTAACTATGGCTACACCTTC. Residues: CASSDAGGNYGYTF.